This T cell receptor beta chain was sequenced in a study of vaccination and CD4 T cells after COVID-19. About the research overall: Sampling that followed vaccination took place a median around 71 days after dose two, within a range of 14 to 241. Cellular stimulation was performed using overlapping spike peptides derived from SARS-CoV-2, HCoV-NL63, HCoV-OC43 and HCoV-229E.

Stated treatment: roughly 10-day PBMC culture with coronavirus spike peptide pools or control peptides (ViraFEST assay). The ViraFEST method relied on peptide pools to expand antigen-specific T cells, followed by TCR sequencing. Culture of fewer than 2.5 million PBMCs per well took place with about 10 IU/ml IL-2 and 9.5 to 10 ug/ml peptide pools. A word on this clonotype: What it binds is unknown.

Sequencing of cultured CD4+ T cell DNA used the Oncomine TCR Beta short-read assay. Via MiXCR, TCRdb re-called the PCR reads, giving one row per CDR3 protein. The sample has approximately 9,300 distinct CDR3 sequences; over 30% are singletons. The sequence came from a human donor who had recovered from COVID-19. What was sequenced was CD4+ T cells from blood, cultured in vitro.

The CDR3 region is CASSLRGGVNEQYF. The DNA for the CDR3 is TGCGCCAGCAGTTTGCGGGGGGGTGTCAACGAGCAGTACTTC. The genes are TRBV10-2 and TRBJ2-7; 9 nucleotides agree with TRBD2. The CDR3 is made up of 14 amino acids. The V and J ends lost 5 bases and 5 bases, in that order; junction bases with no gene match: 7. CDR1 is WSHSY and CDR2 is SAAADI in the germline V gene.